This T cell receptor (beta chain) was documented in a study of OX40 agonist ivuxolimab in advanced cancers. With respect to the entire study: Ivuxolimab was an agonistic, fully human IgG2 monoclonal antibody directed against OX40 (CD134), a costimulatory receptor. Of the roughly 50 dose-escalation patients, hepatocellular carcinoma was present in about 20, melanoma in approximately 15, renal cell carcinoma in 9 and head and neck cancer in 9. The purpose of peripheral TCRbeta sequencing was to test whether ivuxolimab changed TCR sequence diversity and led to clonal T-cell expansion. Partial responses occurred in three dose-escalation patients, of whom one had hepatocellular carcinoma and two had cutaneous melanoma. Intravenous ivuxolimab was administered to patients every 2 weeks at six dose levels: 0.01, 0.1, 0.3, 1.5, 3 and 10 mg/kg. The paper reports the monotherapy dose-escalation portion (N ≈ 52 patients) of the phase I ivuxolimab trial. The dose-escalation cohort was 82.7% male with a mean age of about 60 years, ranging from roughly 20 to 80. Patients were allowed to have had prior anti-PD-1, anti-PD-L1 or anti-CTLA-4 therapy, and 30% to 40% of the dose-escalation patients had previously received checkpoint inhibitors. Here is what the overall study found, with its caveats: At doses of 0.1 to 3.0 mg/kg, clonal expansion of both CD4+ and CD8+ blood T cells was observed from baseline to week 6. In partial responders in the 0.1-3.0 mg/kg groups, normalized peripheral clonal expansion was found to be among the lowest, especially among CD8+ T cells. Antigen specificity was not determined for the clonally expanded peripheral T cells. After ivuxolimab, CD8+ T cells had more expanded clones than CD4+ T cells on average. Low levels of normalized T-cell clonal expansion were also seen in some patients who did not respond.

To sequence the TCRbeta CDR3 region, genomic DNA was isolated from the sorted cells. The immunoSEQ Assay was used for sequencing of TCRbeta CDR3 regions. Held by TCRdb, this immuneACCESS table contains in-frame sequences only and omits some clones. Under half of the omission traces to an unresolved V gene where checked; the cause of the rest is unknown. Recorded for this sample are about 62,000 clones; about 85% of them occurred a single time. The ten most abundant clones make up under 4.5% of the sample. To note about this clone: Its antigen remains undetermined. Base qualities are not recorded, but no much larger clone differs from it by a single base.

Patients with a history of autoimmune disease or receiving systemic immunosuppression were excluded from the trial. Peripheral blood for TCR sequencing was drawn from every dose cohort at baseline, at cycle 4 day 1 and at cycle 7 day 1. The samples were taken from a phase I, first-in-human, multicenter, open-label dose-escalation trial of ivuxolimab. Adults with locally advanced or metastatic melanoma, renal cell carcinoma, hepatocellular carcinoma or head and neck squamous cell carcinoma were enrolled in the trial. Before TCR sequencing, CD4+ and CD8+ T cells were separately sorted from peripheral blood. This specimen was CD4+ or CD8+ T cells sorted from blood, taken in a trial of the OX40 agonist ivuxolimab. The TCR was taken from an adult with an advanced solid tumor such as melanoma, head and neck, liver or kidney cancer.

For the CDR3, the sequence is CASSFSSTSGETQYF. The bases are TGTGCCAGCAGTTTTTCCTCGACTAGCGGCGAGACCCAGTACTTC. In this chain, TRBV28 is recombined with TRBJ2-5; 9 central nucleotides agree with TRBD2. The germline V gene sets CDR1 to MDHEN and CDR2 to SYDVKM. Counted from cysteine to phenylalanine, this CDR3 has 15 amino acids. The sequence is cut down to CDR3 DNA, 45 bases in frame from base 1. For this chain, trimming is 3 bases at the V end and 5 bases at the J end, and the number of junction bases without a gene match is 7.